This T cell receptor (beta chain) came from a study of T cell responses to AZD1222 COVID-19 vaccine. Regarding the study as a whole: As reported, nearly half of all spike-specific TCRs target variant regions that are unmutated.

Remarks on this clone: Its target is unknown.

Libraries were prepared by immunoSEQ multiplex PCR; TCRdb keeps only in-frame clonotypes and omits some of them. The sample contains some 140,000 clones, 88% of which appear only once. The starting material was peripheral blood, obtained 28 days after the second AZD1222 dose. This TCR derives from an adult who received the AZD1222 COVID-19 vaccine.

The CDR3 DNA sequence: TGTGCCAGCAGCCCCGGGACTAGCGGGAGCCCCTACGAGCAGTACTTC. Its translation: CASSPGTSGSPYEQYF. This chain joins TRBV3-1 (or the pseudogene TRBV3-2) and TRBJ2-7; 14 nucleotides match TRBD2. J was trimmed by 2 bases and V by 4 bases; bases with no gene match: 4. CDR1 and CDR2 from the germline V gene are LGHDT and YNNKEL (reference sequence). The CDR3 has 16 amino acids.